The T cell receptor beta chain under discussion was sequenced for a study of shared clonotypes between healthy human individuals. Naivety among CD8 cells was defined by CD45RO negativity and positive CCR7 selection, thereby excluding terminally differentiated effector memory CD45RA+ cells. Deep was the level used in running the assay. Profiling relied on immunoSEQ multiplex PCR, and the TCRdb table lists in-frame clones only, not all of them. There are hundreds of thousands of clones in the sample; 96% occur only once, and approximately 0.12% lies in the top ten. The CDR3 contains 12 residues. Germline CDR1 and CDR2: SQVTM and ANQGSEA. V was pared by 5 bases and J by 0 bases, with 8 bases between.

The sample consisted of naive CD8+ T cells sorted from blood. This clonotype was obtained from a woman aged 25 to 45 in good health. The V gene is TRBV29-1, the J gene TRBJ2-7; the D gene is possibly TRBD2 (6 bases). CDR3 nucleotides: TGCAGCGTTCGGGAGAGCTCCTACGAGCAGTACTTC. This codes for CSVRESSYEQYF.